This T cell receptor beta chain came from a study of blood T cell repertoires in COVID-19. Study background: PBMCs, B-cell-depleted T cells, or T cells provided the cDNA or gDNA that made up the material.

The V and J ends lost 2 bases and 2 bases respectively, with 20 bases between them. Germline CDR1 is SGHDT and CDR2 is YYEEEE. The CDR3 length is 18 residues. Assay: immunoSEQ multiplex PCR; the TCRdb copy retains only in-frame clones and omits some. This table has 250,000 to 300,000 clones, roughly nine tenths appearing once. One Seattle source followed patients from active infection through their disease course. Sequencing used peripheral blood. The genes are TRBV5-6 and TRBJ2-1; perhaps TRBD2 as D (7 bases). This receptor was identified in a woman in her 30s with COVID-19, enrolled during active disease. Written as DNA, the CDR3 is TGTGCCAGCAGCTTACCTCGGACCCCGGGGGGCCCCTACAATGAGCAGTTCTTC. This translates into CASSLPRTPGGPYNEQFF.